This is a list of T cell receptor beta chains from one sample in a study of blood T cell repertoires in COVID-19. Generated by immunoSEQ multiplex PCR, the TCRdb table keeps only in-frame clones and is missing some. The sample lists roughly 200,000 clones; about 82% were seen once. The sequencing input was PBMCs or T cells enriched from blood (not recorded which). These receptors originate from a man in his forties with acute COVID-19. Both conserved end residues are part of each CDR3. Each record gives: CDR3 length, V gene, D gene, J gene, clone size, CDR3 DNA, CDR3 protein. The D gene is left open where the match is weak. Clone sizes are given selectively: once, few, many, or a class where the clone is expanded.

15	TRBV5-1	.	TRBJ1-2	.	TGCGCCAGCAGCTTGGGATCCGGGTCCAGCTATGGCTACACCTTC	CASSLGSGSSYGYTF
15	TRBV9	TRBD2	TRBJ2-3	.	TGTGCCAGCAGCGTAGCTAGCGGGTTGCTAGATACGCAGTATTTT	CASSVASGLLDTQYF
14	TRBV6-2/TRBV6-3	TRBD2	TRBJ2-3	.	TGTGCCAGCAGCCCACAGCGGGGGGGGGATACGCAGTATTTT	CASSPQRGGDTQYF
12	TRBV10-3	.	TRBJ1-5	.	TGTGCCATCAGCAGGGAGGGCCAGCCCCAGCATTTT	CAISREGQPQHF
13	TRBV19	TRBD1	TRBJ2-7	.	TGTGCCAGTAGTAAAAGGGACAGCTACGAGCAGTACTTC	CASSKRDSYEQYF
15	TRBV28	TRBD1	TRBJ1-1	.	TGTGCCAGCAGTTCACCACAGGGGCGGGACACTGAAGCTTTCTTT	CASSSPQGRDTEAFF
17	TRBV25-1	TRBD2	TRBJ2-7	few	TGTGCCAGCAGTGTCCCCTCCGCTCTAGCGGGAGAAGGCGAGCAGTACTTC	CASSVPSALAGEGEQYF
15	TRBV2	.	TRBJ1-2	.	TGTGCCAGCAGTGAAGCCCGGACAGCCTCGGGTGGCTACACCTTC	CASSEARTASGGYTF
16	TRBV4-1	TRBD1	TRBJ1-6	.	TGCGCCAGCAGCCAGGGACAGGAAAGAGTTGATTCACCCCTCCACTTT	CASSQGQERVDSPLHF
15	TRBV4-3	TRBD1	TRBJ2-7	.	TGCGCCAGCAGCCCCTACAGGGGGAATTCCTACGAGCAGTACTTC	CASSPYRGNSYEQYF
14	TRBV10-3	TRBD1	TRBJ2-7	.	TGTGCCATCAGTGAGCCACAGGGGTTCTACGAGCAGTACTTC	CAISEPQGFYEQYF
11	TRBV9	.	TRBJ2-7	.	TGTGCCACCAACATCGCCTACGAGCAGTACTTC	CATNIAYEQYF
17	TRBV7-3	TRBD2	TRBJ2-1	.	TGTGCCAGCAGCGTCCGGACTAGCGCGCTCTCCTACAATGAGCAGTTCTTC	CASSVRTSALSYNEQFF
16	TRBV18	.	TRBJ1-1	few	TGTGCCAGCTCACAAACGATAGCAGCCGGAGGTCTTGAAGCTTTCTTT	CASSQTIAAGGLEAFF
19	TRBV7-2	TRBD2	TRBJ2-2	.	TGTGCCAGCAGCTTAGCGTGGGCGGGAGCAATCGTTAACACCGGGGAGCTGTTTTTT	CASSLAWAGAIVNTGELFF
13	TRBV12-3/TRBV12-4	.	TRBJ1-2	.	TGTGCCAGCAGTTTTAGGGGCTACTATGGCTACACCTTC	CASSFRGYYGYTF
12	TRBV12-3/TRBV12-4	.	TRBJ2-3	once	TGTGCCAGCAGTCCCTTCGCAGATACGCAGTATTTT	CASSPFADTQYF
14	TRBV13	TRBD2	TRBJ2-7	.	TGTGCCAGCAGCTTAACTAGCGGACCCTACGAGCAGTACTTC	CASSLTSGPYEQYF
11	TRBV9	.	TRBJ2-1	.	TGTGCCAGCAGCGGGAGGGGTGAGCAGTTCTTC	CASSGRGEQFF
15	TRBV20-1	TRBD2	TRBJ2-3	.	TGCAGTGCTATTGATCCAGCGGGAAACACAGATACGCAGTATTTT	CSAIDPAGNTDTQYF
13	TRBV9	.	TRBJ2-7	.	TGTGCCAGCAGCCCTCTGGGGCTCTACGAGCAGTACTTC	CASSPLGLYEQYF
13	TRBV6-5	.	TRBJ1-2	.	TGTGCCAGCAGCCGCTCGGGGGGTGGAGGCTACACCTTC	CASSRSGGGGYTF
17	TRBV5-1	TRBD1	TRBJ2-3	.	TGCGCCAGCAGCTTGGTCCCTACAGGGGGTAGTTCAGATACGCAGTATTTT	CASSLVPTGGSSDTQYF
13	TRBV18	.	TRBJ1-1	.	TGTGCCAGCTCACCCAAGTCTCGGGATGAAGCTTTCTTT	CASSPKSRDEAFF
17	TRBV5-1	TRBD2	TRBJ2-3	.	TGCGCCAGCAGCTTGGAAAGTAGCGGGGATGTCATAGATACGCAGTATTTT	CASSLESSGDVIDTQYF
12	TRBV10-2	.	TRBJ2-1	few	TGCGCCAGCAGCCCCACTAGTGATGAGCAGTTCTTC	CASSPTSDEQFF
14	TRBV15	TRBD1	TRBJ2-2	.	TGTGCCACGGATCGGACAGGGAACACCGGGGAGCTGTTTTTT	CATDRTGNTGELFF
14	TRBV2	TRBD1	TRBJ2-5	.	TGTGCCAGCAGTCTGACAGGGGCCCCCGAGACCCAGTACTTC	CASSLTGAPETQYF
14	TRBV6-5	TRBD2	TRBJ2-1	once	TGTGCCAGCACCGGACTAGCGGGAAATAATGAGCAGTTCTTC	CASTGLAGNNEQFF
14	TRBV19	TRBD2	TRBJ2-7	.	TGTGCCAGTAGTATAGGTGGGACTAGCTACGAGCAGTACTTC	CASSIGGTSYEQYF
11	TRBV12-3/TRBV12-4	.	TRBJ2-7	.	TGTGCCAGCAGTTTCTCCGGGGAGCAGTACTTC	CASSFSGEQYF
16	TRBV7-3	TRBD2	TRBJ2-3	.	TGTGCCAGCAGCTTATTAGGAGCGGGAGGGTCTGATACGCAGTATTTT	CASSLLGAGGSDTQYF
14	TRBV6-5	TRBD1	TRBJ2-7	.	TGTGCCAGCAGTAACCGACAGGGAATCAACGAGCAGTACTTC	CASSNRQGINEQYF